The 3 T cell receptor beta chains below all came from one sample that was sequenced in a study of CD8+ T cells in alopecia areata. RNA was isolated and reverse transcribed to cDNA, the sequencing template. Sequencing was performed with immunoSEQ multiplex PCR; in TCRdb, only in-frame clones are kept and a portion is missing. The table shows about 170,000 clones, with about 54% occurring only once. Treatment in this sample: oral pan-JAK inhibitor, 5-10 mg twice daily. The specimen comprised CD4+ T cells sorted from blood, sampled at roughly week 58, from a patient treated with tofacitinib. Receptor source: a human donor with alopecia areata.

The table lists this clone with a few counts. One end of the junction fails to match germline, which may point to a read error. CDR3 nucleotides: TGTGCCAGCAGCCTAGACAGATCTGGGGCCAACGTCCTGACTTTC. This codes for CASSLDRSGANVLTF. The chain recombines TRBV11-2 with TRBJ2-6, with D perhaps TRBD1 (5 bases). From germline, CDR1 is SGHAT and CDR2 FQNNGV. This CDR3 is built from 15 residues.

V and J are TRBV11-3 and TRBJ2-1; D not certain. From germline, CDR1 is SGHNT and CDR2 YENEEA. Trimming removed 6 bases from V and 8 bases from J, with 11 bases in between. The CDR3 runs to 12 residues. The CDR3 bases are TGTGCCAGCAGAGAAGGGAATGATGAGCAGTTCTTC. Amino acids: CASREGNDEQFF.

This clone was picked up one time. This rearrangement joins TRBV7-9 to TRBJ1-2, with D unresolved. V was clipped by 1 base and J by 6 bases, with 6 bases between them. There are 12 residues in the CDR3. Germline lookup yields CDR1 SEHNR and CDR2 FQNEAQ (reference sequence). The CDR3 reads CASSLVTNGYTF. As DNA, the CDR3 is TGTGCCAGCAGCTTAGTTACTAATGGCTACACCTTC.